This T cell receptor (beta chain) was captured in a study of beta chain features in type 1 diabetes. Findings of the study overall: Moderately but significantly shorter TCRB CDR3s were found in Type 1 diabetes patients in all four CD4+ subsets.

Comments on this clone: Its antigen remains unknown. A read error may account for a junction end that differs from germline.

Germline CDR1 GTSNPN, CDR2 SVGIG (reference sequence). The CDR3 has 11 amino acids. Every isolated RNA sample was fully reverse transcribed, so sequencing captured expressed TCRB transcripts. The table came from immunoSEQ multiplex PCR; TCRdb's copy has only in-frame clones and leaves some out. Of 95,000 to 150,000 clones in the sample, roughly 15% are singletons; the top ten hold 2% to 2.5%. Material: central memory CD4+ T cells from blood. The source is a man younger than 45 with type 1 diabetes. V usage is TRBV30 and J usage is TRBJ2-7; D possibly uses TRBD1 or TRBD2 (5 bases each). The CDR3: CAWALRDEQCF. DNA of the CDR3: TGTGCCTGGGCCTTAAGGGACGAGCAGTGCTTC.